Below are 14 T cell receptor beta chains sequenced from a single sample in a study of blood T cell repertoires in COVID-19. Clones were read by immunoSEQ multiplex PCR, and TCRdb kept only the in-frame ones, dropping some. The sample has about 160,000 clones; around 90% are singletons. The sample comprised peripheral blood. These TCRs come from a man aged 18 to 29 with acute or convalescent COVID-19.

This clone has a single count. The chain uses TRBV27 and TRBJ1-2; TRBD1 agrees at 8 bases. CDR3 size: 18 residues. Germline V CDR1 and CDR2: MNHEY, SMNVEV (reference sequence). The trim removed 5 bases at V and 2 bases at J, leaving 16 bases unmatched. The CDR3 DNA is TGTGCCAGCAGTCCTCTCGGACAGGGTGGGAGTATGAACTATGGCTACACCTTC. Translated, it gives CASSPLGQGGSMNYGYTF.

The chain links TRBV7-8 to TRBJ1-2; 9 bases align to TRBD1. Germline loops: CDR1 SGHVS, CDR2 FQNEAQ. The CDR3 runs to 14 residues. V gave up 5 bases and J gave up 4 bases; unmatched junction bases: 5. CDR3 loop: CASSPRTGAYGYTF. The CDR3 bases are TGTGCCAGCAGCCCTCGGACAGGGGCCTATGGCTACACCTTC.

The chain is built from TRBV3-1 (or the pseudogene TRBV3-2) and TRBJ1-4, with 7 nucleotides matching TRBD1. V lost 4 bases to trimming and J lost 4 bases; unmatched junction nucleotides: 6. Germline V gives CDR1 LGHDT, CDR2 YNNKEL (reference sequence). CDR3 length: 15 residues. The CDR3 DNA follows: TGTGCCAGCAGCCGAGCGACAGGGATTAATGAAAAACTGTTTTTT. The encoded protein is CASSRATGINEKLFF.

The chain is built from TRBV5-6 and TRBJ1-2; the D gene is possibly TRBD1 (6 bases). CDR1 is SGHDT, CDR2 YYEEEE, per germline. Trimming stripped 1 base from V and 6 bases from J, with 10 bases between. The CDR3 spans 13 residues. The CDR3 is CASSLRGGDGYTF. CDR3 nucleotide sequence: TGTGCCAGCAGCTTGAGGGGGGGCGATGGCTACACCTTC.

The V call is TRBV5-1, the J call TRBJ1-1, with 11 bases identical to TRBD1. Trimming took 4 bases from V and 5 from J; bases not matched to a gene: 7. Germline V gene data show CDR1 as SGHRS and CDR2 as YFSETQ. The CDR3 has 15 residues. The DNA of the CDR3 is TGCGCCAGCAGCCGTCCGGGACAGGGGGGAACTGAAGCTTTCTTT. Translated, it gives CASSRPGQGGTEAFF.

J is TRBJ2-1 and V is TRBV29-1; 8 bases are shared with TRBD2. CDR1 is SQVTM, CDR2 ANQGSEA, per germline. Trimming cost V 5 bases and J 4 bases; bases outside gene matches: 4. This CDR3 comprises 13 residues. The CDR3 nucleotides are TGCAGCGTTTCTAGCGGGCTATACAATGAGCAGTTCTTC. Amino acid sequence: CSVSSGLYNEQFF.

The chain couples TRBV5-1 to TRBJ2-1, with 10 bases that match TRBD2. V trimming: 0 bases; J trimming: 8 bases; junction bases outside the gene matches: 8. Germline CDR1 and CDR2: SGHRS and YFSETQ. This CDR3 contains 16 residues. The chain's CDR3 is CASSLADSGRHDEQFF. The CDR3, as DNA: TGCGCCAGCAGCTTGGCCGATAGCGGGAGGCACGATGAGCAGTTCTTC.

The V and J genes are TRBV5-1 and TRBJ2-5; D remains ambiguous. The CDR3 runs 13 residues. CDR1 and CDR2 (germline): SGHRS, YFSETQ. V lost 4 bases and J lost 2, with 9 bases in between. The CDR3 nucleotides are TGCGCCAGCAGCCCAAGCCCGCAAGAGACCCAGTACTTC. Translation gives CASSPSPQETQYF.

The genes are TRBV5-1 and TRBJ1-1; 7 bases are shared with TRBD1. CDR3 size: 16 residues. Germline V gene sequence: CDR1 SGHRS, CDR2 YFSETQ. Trimming removed 3 bases from V and 0 bases from J; junction bases left unmatched: 8. The CDR3 spells CASSSVLRGVNTEAFF. Written as DNA, the CDR3 is TGCGCCAGCAGCTCAGTACTCAGGGGGGTGAACACTGAAGCTTTCTTT.

The J gene is TRBJ2-1, the V gene TRBV19, with D possibly TRBD2 on 5 matching bases. Germline V lookup: CDR1 LNHDA, CDR2 SQIVND (reference sequence). The V gene lost 2 bases and the J gene lost 12 bases, with 11 bases spanning the gap. The CDR3 length is 12 residues. The CDR3 reads CASSISGRAQFF. CDR3 in DNA: TGTGCCAGTAGTATAAGCGGTCGTGCGCAGTTCTTC. Variable domain in full (rest from reference TRBV19 and TRBJ2-1): DGGITQSPKYLFRKEGQNVTLSCEQNLNHDAMYWYRQDPGQGLRLIYYSQIVNDFQKGDIAEGYSVSREKKESFPLTVTSAQKNPTAFYLCASSISGRAQFFGPGTRLTVL.

V is TRBV5-5 and J is TRBJ2-1; D is perhaps TRBD1 (5 bases). The germline gives CDR1 SGHKS, CDR2 YYEKEE (reference sequence). Trimming cost V 1 base and J 2 bases, with 10 bases left between them. The CDR3 sequence is 15 residues long. The CDR3 loop is CASSLSRETYNEQFF. The CDR3, as DNA: TGTGCCAGCAGCTTGTCCAGGGAAACCTACAATGAGCAGTTCTTC.

This chain links TRBV5-5 with TRBJ2-2, with D uncertain. The V end was cut by 2 bases, the J end by 0 bases, with 5 bases between. There are 14 residues in the CDR3. CDR1 and CDR2 (germline): SGHKS, YYEKEE (reference sequence). The CDR3 coding sequence is TGTGCCAGCAGCTTCCAGACGAACACCGGGGAGCTGTTTTTT. Residues: CASSFQTNTGELFF.

The chain recombines TRBV5-6 with TRBJ1-4, with D possibly being TRBD1 (5 bases). V shed 5 bases and J shed 0 bases, with 11 bases lying between them. The CDR3 extends over 15 amino acids. CDR1 SGHDT and CDR2 YYEEEE come from the germline V gene. This CDR3 reads CASSDTGATNEKLFF. CDR3 sequence (DNA): TGTGCCAGCAGTGATACAGGTGCAACTAATGAAAAACTGTTTTTT.

V usage is TRBV7-2 and J usage is TRBJ1-1; TRBD1 matches at 8 bases. Germline-derived CDR1 and CDR2 are SGHTA and FQGNSA. J gave up 4 bases and V 3 bases, and 7 bases lay outside the gene matches. The CDR3 consists of 15 residues. Here the CDR3 reads CASSFAGGLGTEAFF. The CDR3 DNA is TGTGCCAGCAGCTTCGCAGGGGGCCTCGGCACTGAAGCTTTCTTT. Using reference TRBV7-2 and TRBJ1-1 for the parts outside the CDR3, the full variable domain is GAGVSQSPSNKVTEKGKDVELRCDPISGHTALYWYRQSLGQGLEFLIYFQGNSAPDKSGLPSDRFSAERTGGSVSTLTIQRTQQEDSAVYLCASSFAGGLGTEAFFGQGTRLTVV.